The 27 T cell receptor beta chains presented below share a single source sample, sequenced in a study of CD8 T cells in cerebrospinal fluid in Alzheimer's disease. No DNA is given; TCRdb re-called the 10x single-cell sequencing reads and lists each CDR3 protein once. Seen in this sample are some 240 distinct CDR3 sequences; the ten most common clones hold 52%. Sequencing was carried out using cerebrospinal fluid. These TCRs come from a human donor in good health.

Frequency places this clonotype as medium-sized. The chain couples TRBV25-1 to TRBJ2-1. Germline V gene lookup returns CDR1 MGHDK and CDR2 SYGVNS. The CDR3 length is 14 residues. The CDR3 loop is CASSDWGQYNEQFF.

This clonotype ranks as hyperexpanded in terms of frequency. The CDR3 loop is CASRTTSGSYEQYF. The V gene is TRBV28, the J gene TRBJ2-7; as DNA is missing, the TRBD2 call by TCRdb cannot be tested. Germline loops: CDR1 MDHEN, CDR2 SYDVKM. This CDR3 contains 14 residues.

This clonotype is deemed medium-sized by its frequency. The chain couples TRBV5-1 to TRBJ2-7; TCRdb outputs TRBD2, but without DNA this stays unchecked. CDR1 is SGHRS, CDR2 YFSETQ, per germline. This CDR3 contains 14 residues. This chain's CDR3 is CASSFNGGSYEQYF.

According to its frequency, this clonotype is large. The V call is TRBV30, the J call TRBJ2-7; the TCRdb call, TRBD2, lacks DNA for checking. The CDR3 runs to 14 residues. In germline, CDR1 is GTSNPN, CDR2 SVGIG (reference sequence). This CDR3 is CAWIPSGQTYEQYF.

V and J are TRBV6-1 and TRBJ2-5; no DNA is available, so the TRBD1 call from TCRdb remains unchecked. The CDR3 consists of 15 residues. Germline values: CDR1 MNHNS, CDR2 SASEGT. The CDR3 is CASRTPRGWGETQYF.

This clonotype is large by frequency. The V call is TRBV4-2, the J call TRBJ2-1; lacking DNA, the TRBD1 call made by TCRdb goes unchecked. Germline-derived CDR1 and CDR2 are LGHNA and YNFKEQ. The CDR3 covers 16 residues. The CDR3 sequence: CASSQVIGTGGNEQFF.

This clonotype shows up as medium-sized by frequency. This chain connects TRBV28 to TRBJ1-2. Looked up from germline, CDR1 is MDHEN and CDR2 is SYDVKM. The length of the CDR3 is 13 residues. CDR3 protein: CASSLTVFYGYTF.

Its frequency marks this clonotype as large. The chain is built from TRBV20-1 and TRBJ2-7; the D call of TRBD1 rests on TCRdb alone, since no DNA is present to check it. CDR1 and CDR2 from the germline V gene are DFQATT and SNEGSKA (reference sequence). CDR3 length equals 13 residues. CDR3 sequence: CSAEGTGVNEQYF.

V and J are TRBV19 and TRBJ2-5; the TRBD2 assignment by TCRdb is unverifiable without DNA. The CDR3 extends over 16 amino acids. Germline V gene lookup returns CDR1 LNHDA and CDR2 SQIVND (reference sequence). Here the CDR3 reads CASSMGLAGGQETQYF.

V gene TRBV19 combines with J gene TRBJ2-5; TCRdb proposes TRBD2, but this gene call is untestable without DNA. The CDR3 has 14 amino acids. The germline CDR1 and CDR2 sequences are LNHDA and SQIVND (reference sequence). The CDR3 loop reads CASSIRALQETQYF.

In terms of frequency, this clonotype is medium-sized (0.01 to 0.1%). Here the CDR3 reads CASSGQYSNQPQHF. The V gene is TRBV27, the J gene TRBJ1-5; the D call of TRBD1 rests on TCRdb alone, since no DNA is present to check it. The CDR3 extends over 14 amino acids. Germline lookup yields CDR1 MNHEY and CDR2 SMNVEV (reference sequence).

This clonotype ranks as large in terms of frequency. The chain links TRBV11-2 to TRBJ2-7; TCRdb's assignment of TRBD2 cannot be checked, as there is no DNA. From germline, CDR1 is SGHAT and CDR2 FQNNGV. This CDR3 comprises 14 residues. The CDR3 loop is CASSWGLAKEEQYF.

Measured by frequency, this clonotype is large. V and J are TRBV7-6 and TRBJ1-1; TCRdb's assignment of TRBD1 cannot be checked, as there is no DNA. This CDR3 contains 14 residues. Germline V gene lookup returns CDR1 SGHVS and CDR2 FNYEAQ. Here the CDR3 reads CASSSMGALTEAFF.

This clonotype registers medium-sized (0.01 to 0.1%) by frequency. The J gene is TRBJ1-6, the V gene TRBV28. From germline, CDR1 is MDHEN and CDR2 SYDVKM. The CDR3 totals 15 residues. The CDR3 loop reads CASRHSGRSNSPLHF.

This clonotype shows up as large by frequency. The V gene is TRBV7-2, the J gene TRBJ2-7; TCRdb picks TRBD1, but there is no DNA to check that call. Germline CDR1 is SGHTA and CDR2 is FQGNSA. The CDR3 runs to 16 residues. The CDR3 reads CASSFGRGGSSYEQYF.

This clonotype is called large based on its frequency. The chain joins TRBV9 to TRBJ2-5; as DNA is missing, the TRBD1 call by TCRdb cannot be tested. Germline V CDR1 and CDR2: SGDLS, YYNGEE. This CDR3 has 15 amino acids. The CDR3: CASSARTGGGETQYF.

This clonotype is identified as hyperexpanded from frequency. The chain couples TRBV2 to TRBJ2-3; the TRBD1 assignment by TCRdb is unverifiable without DNA. The V gene's germline CDR1 is SNHLY and CDR2 FYNNEI. The CDR3 is 13 residues long. The CDR3 sequence is CASSLDTTDTQYF.

The V gene is TRBV12-3 or TRBV12-4, the J gene TRBJ1-1; the D call from TCRdb, TRBD1, cannot be confirmed without DNA. This CDR3 comprises 12 residues. The CDR3 region is CASSPGTGEAFF.

Its frequency marks this clonotype as medium-sized. The rearrangement links TRBV9 to TRBJ2-7. The CDR3 spans 14 residues. Germline CDR1 reads SGDLS; CDR2 reads YYNGEE. CDR3: CASSASGKLDEQYF.

The chain has TRBV5-8 and TRBJ1-3. Germline CDR1 SGHTS, CDR2 YDEGEE. There are 14 residues in the CDR3. The CDR3 here is CASSYGGSGNTIYF.

This clonotype registers hyperexpanded (1% or more) by frequency. This rearrangement joins TRBV4-3 to TRBJ2-3. The length of the CDR3 is 14 residues. Germline CDR1 is LGHNA and CDR2 is YSLEER. CDR3 region: CASSPGGERDTQYF.

This clonotype shows up as large by frequency. The V call is TRBV9, the J call TRBJ1-4; TCRdb's D call of TRBD1 is untestable without DNA. Germline V CDR1 and CDR2: SGDLS, YYNGEE. The CDR3 is made up of 15 amino acids. CDR3 loop: CASSARTDTNEKLFF.

The chain uses TRBV18 and TRBJ1-2. From germline, CDR1 is KGHSH and CDR2 LQKENI. The CDR3 spans 15 residues. The CDR3 loop reads CASSPSAGTNYGYTF.

This clonotype is called large (0.1 to 1%) based on its frequency. V and J are TRBV6-6 and TRBJ1-1. Germline V gene sequence: CDR1 MNHNY, CDR2 SVGAGI (reference sequence). The CDR3 is 12 amino acids. The CDR3 reads CASRNWNTEAFF.

In terms of frequency, this clonotype is large (0.1 to 1%). The chain uses TRBV20-1 and TRBJ2-2; the TCRdb call, TRBD1, lacks DNA for checking. The CDR3 spans 15 residues. From germline, CDR1 is DFQATT and CDR2 SNEGSKA (reference sequence). The CDR3 sequence is CSAEGLGSNTGELFF.

This clonotype is labeled medium-sized based on frequency. The chain couples TRBV29-1 to TRBJ2-7. The germline V gene encodes CDR1 SQVTM and CDR2 ANQGSEA. The CDR3 has 11 amino acids. The CDR3 sequence: CSAEDRYEQYF.

Frequency places this clonotype as hyperexpanded. This sequence joins TRBV6-1 and TRBJ2-5; the TCRdb call, TRBD2, lacks DNA for checking. Per germline, CDR1 MNHNS and CDR2 SASEGT. This CDR3 is 16 amino acids long. Here the CDR3 reads CASSESEDSYQETQYF.